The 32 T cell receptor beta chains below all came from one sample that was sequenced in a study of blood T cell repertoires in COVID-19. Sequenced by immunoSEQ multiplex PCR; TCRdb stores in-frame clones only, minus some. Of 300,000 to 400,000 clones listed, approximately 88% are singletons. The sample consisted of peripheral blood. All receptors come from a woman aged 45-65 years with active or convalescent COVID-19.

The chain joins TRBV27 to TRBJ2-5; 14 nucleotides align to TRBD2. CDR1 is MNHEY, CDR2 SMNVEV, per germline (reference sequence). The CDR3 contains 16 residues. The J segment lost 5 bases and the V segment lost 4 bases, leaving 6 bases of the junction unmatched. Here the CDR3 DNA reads TGTGCCAGCAGTTCCGGGACTAGCGGGAGTGGGGAGACCCAGTACTTC. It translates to CASSSGTSGSGETQYF.

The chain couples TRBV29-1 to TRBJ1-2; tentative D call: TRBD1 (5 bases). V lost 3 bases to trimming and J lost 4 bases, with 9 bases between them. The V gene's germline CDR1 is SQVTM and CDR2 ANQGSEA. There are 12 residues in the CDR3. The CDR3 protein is CSVERGGYGYTF. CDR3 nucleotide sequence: TGCAGCGTTGAGCGGGGGGGCTATGGCTACACCTTC.

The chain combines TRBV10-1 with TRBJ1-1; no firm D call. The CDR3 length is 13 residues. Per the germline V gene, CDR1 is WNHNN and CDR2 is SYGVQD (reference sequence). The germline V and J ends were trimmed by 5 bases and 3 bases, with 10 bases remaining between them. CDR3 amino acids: CASSSGYHTEAFF. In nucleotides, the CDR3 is TGCGCCAGCAGTTCCGGGTACCACACTGAAGCTTTCTTT.

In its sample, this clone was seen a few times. The CDR3 nucleotides are TGTGCCAGCAGTTACCGTGCCGGGACTAGCGGGACCGAGCAGTACTTC. This gives the protein CASSYRAGTSGTEQYF. The chain is built from TRBV6-2 or TRBV6-3 and TRBJ2-7; the match to TRBD2 covers 13 bases. The V segment lost 2 bases and the J segment 6 bases; nucleotides outside the gene matches: 7. The germline gives CDR1 MNHEY, CDR2 SVGEGT. The CDR3 loop spans 16 amino acids.

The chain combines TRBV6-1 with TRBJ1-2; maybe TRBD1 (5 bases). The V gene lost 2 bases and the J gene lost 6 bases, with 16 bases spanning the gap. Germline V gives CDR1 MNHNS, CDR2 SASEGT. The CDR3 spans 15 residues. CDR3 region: CASSENWVGVDGYTF. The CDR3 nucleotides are TGTGCCAGCAGTGAAAATTGGGTAGGGGTTGATGGCTACACCTTC.

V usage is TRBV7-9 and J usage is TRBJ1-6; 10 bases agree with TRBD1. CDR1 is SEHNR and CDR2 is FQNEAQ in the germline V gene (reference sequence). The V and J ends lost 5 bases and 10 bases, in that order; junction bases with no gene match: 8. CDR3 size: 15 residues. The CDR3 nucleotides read TGTGCCAGCAGCGCCGGGACAGGGGTTGCCTCACCCCTCCACTTT. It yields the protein CASSAGTGVASPLHF. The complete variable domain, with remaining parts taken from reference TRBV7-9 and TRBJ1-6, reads DTGVSQNPRHKITKRGQNVTFRCDPISEHNRLYWYRQTLGQGPEFLTYFQNEAQLEKSRLLSDRFSAERPKGSFSTLEIQRTEQGDSAMYLCASSAGTGVASPLHFGNGTRLTVT.

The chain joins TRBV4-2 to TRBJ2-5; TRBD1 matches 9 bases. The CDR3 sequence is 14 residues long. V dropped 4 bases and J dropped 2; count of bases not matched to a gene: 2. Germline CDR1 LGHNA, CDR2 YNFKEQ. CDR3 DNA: TGTGCCAGCAGCCGAGGACAGGGGCAAGAGACCCAGTACTTC. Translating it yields CASSRGQGQETQYF.

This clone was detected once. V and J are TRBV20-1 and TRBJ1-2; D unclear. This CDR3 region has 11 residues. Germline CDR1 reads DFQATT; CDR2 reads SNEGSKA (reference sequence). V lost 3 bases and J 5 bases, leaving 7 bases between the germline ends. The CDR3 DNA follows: TGCAGTGCTAGCGGGAAGTATGGCTACACCTTC. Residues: CSASGKYGYTF.

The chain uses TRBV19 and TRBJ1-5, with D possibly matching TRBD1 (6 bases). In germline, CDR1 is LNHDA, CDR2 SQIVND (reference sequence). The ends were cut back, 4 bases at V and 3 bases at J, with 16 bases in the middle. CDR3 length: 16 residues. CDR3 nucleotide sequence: TGTGCCAGTAGTAGATACAGGGCTACCCCCAATCAGCCCCAGCATTTT. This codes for CASSRYRATPNQPQHF. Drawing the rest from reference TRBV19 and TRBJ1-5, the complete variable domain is DGGITQSPKYLFRKEGQNVTLSCEQNLNHDAMYWYRQDPGQGLRLIYYSQIVNDFQKGDIAEGYSVSREKKESFPLTVTSAQKNPTAFYLCASSRYRATPNQPQHFGDGTRLSIL.

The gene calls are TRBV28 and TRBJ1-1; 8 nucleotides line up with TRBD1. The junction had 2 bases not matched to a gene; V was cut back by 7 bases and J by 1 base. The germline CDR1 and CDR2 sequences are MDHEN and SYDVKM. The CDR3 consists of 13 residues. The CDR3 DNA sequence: TGTGCCAGCACGGGACAGGCGAACACTGAAGCTTTCTTT. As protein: CASTGQANTEAFF.

CDR3 DNA: TGTGCCAGCAGCCAGCTTAAATATCTGCAGGGCCCTAATGAAAAACTGTTTTTT. Its protein product is CASSQLKYLQGPNEKLFF. The rearrangement links TRBV7-6 to TRBJ1-4; D is possibly TRBD1 (5 bases). The V end lost 5 bases, the J end lost 3 bases, and 22 bases lay between the germline ends. Germline V CDR1 and CDR2: SGHVS, FNYEAQ. The length of the CDR3 is 18 residues.

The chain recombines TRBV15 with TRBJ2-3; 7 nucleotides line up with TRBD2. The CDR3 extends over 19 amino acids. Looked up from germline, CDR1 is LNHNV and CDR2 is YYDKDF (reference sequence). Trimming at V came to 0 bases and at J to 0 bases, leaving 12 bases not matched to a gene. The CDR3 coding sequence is TGTGCCACCAGCAGAGAATTTGGGGGGACTAAACGAAGCACAGATACGCAGTATTTT. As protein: CATSREFGGTKRSTDTQYF.

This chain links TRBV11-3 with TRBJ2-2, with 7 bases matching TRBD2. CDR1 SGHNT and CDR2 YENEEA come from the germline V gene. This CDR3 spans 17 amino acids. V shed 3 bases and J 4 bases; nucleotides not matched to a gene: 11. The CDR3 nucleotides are TGTGCCAGCAGCTTGGAGACATCTAGCGGCACCACCGGGGAGCTGTTTTTT. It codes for CASSLETSSGTTGELFF.

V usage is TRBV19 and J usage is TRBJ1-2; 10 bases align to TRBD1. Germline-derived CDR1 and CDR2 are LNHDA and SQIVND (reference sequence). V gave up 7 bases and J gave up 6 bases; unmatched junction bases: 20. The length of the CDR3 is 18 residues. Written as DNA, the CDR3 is TGTGCCAGTACCGCCGGGACAGGGGTATCGCTGGGCTTAGATGGCTACACCTTC. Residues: CASTAGTGVSLGLDGYTF. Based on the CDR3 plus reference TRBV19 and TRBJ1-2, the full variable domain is DGGITQSPKYLFRKEGQNVTLSCEQNLNHDAMYWYRQDPGQGLRLIYYSQIVNDFQKGDIAEGYSVSREKKESFPLTVTSAQKNPTAFYLCASTAGTGVSLGLDGYTFGSGTRLTVV.

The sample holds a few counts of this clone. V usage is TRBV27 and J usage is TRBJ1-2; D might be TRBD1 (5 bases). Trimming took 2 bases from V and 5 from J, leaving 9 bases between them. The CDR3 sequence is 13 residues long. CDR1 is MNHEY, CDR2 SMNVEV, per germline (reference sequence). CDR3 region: CASSLTTDYGYTF. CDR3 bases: TGTGCCAGCAGTTTAACGACAGATTATGGCTACACCTTC.

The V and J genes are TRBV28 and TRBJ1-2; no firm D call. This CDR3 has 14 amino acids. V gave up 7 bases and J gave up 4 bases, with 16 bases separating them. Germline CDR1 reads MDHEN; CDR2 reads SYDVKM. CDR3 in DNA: TGTGCCAGCACCCCTTCAAGGTCGGGCTATGGCTACACCTTC. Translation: CASTPSRSGYGYTF.

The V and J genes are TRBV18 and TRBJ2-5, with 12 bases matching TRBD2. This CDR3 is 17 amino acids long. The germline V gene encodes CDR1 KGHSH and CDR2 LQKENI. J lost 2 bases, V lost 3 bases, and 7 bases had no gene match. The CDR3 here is CASSPRLAGVHQETQYF. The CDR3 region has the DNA TGTGCCAGCTCACCCCGACTAGCGGGAGTACATCAAGAGACCCAGTACTTC.

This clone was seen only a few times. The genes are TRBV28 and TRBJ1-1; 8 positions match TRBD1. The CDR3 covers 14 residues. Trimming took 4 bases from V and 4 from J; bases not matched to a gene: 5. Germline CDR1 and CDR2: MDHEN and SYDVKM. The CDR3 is CASSSDRVGTEAFF. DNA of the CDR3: TGTGCCAGCAGTTCGGACAGGGTCGGCACTGAAGCTTTCTTT.

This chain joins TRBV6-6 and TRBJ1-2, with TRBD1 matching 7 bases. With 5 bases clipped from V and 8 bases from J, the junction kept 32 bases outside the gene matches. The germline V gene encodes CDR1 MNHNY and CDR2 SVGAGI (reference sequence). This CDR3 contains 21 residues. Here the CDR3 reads CASSRGSRTGQATSSIRGYTF. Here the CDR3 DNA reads TGTGCCAGCAGTCGCGGATCGCGGACAGGCCAAGCGACATCGTCTATAAGGGGCTACACCTTC.

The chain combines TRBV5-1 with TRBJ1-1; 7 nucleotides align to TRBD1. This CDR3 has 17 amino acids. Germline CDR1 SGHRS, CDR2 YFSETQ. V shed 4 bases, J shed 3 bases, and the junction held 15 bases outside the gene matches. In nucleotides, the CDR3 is TGCGCCAGCAGCAGTGGGGCCATCGGGACAGCTTACACTGAAGCTTTCTTT. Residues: CASSSGAIGTAYTEAFF.

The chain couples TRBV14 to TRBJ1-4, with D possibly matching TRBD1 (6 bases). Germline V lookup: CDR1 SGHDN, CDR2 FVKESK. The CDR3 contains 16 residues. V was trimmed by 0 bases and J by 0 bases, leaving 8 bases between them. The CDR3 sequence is CASSQDGGTTNEKLFF. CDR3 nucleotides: TGTGCCAGCAGCCAAGATGGGGGCACAACTAATGAAAAACTGTTTTTT.

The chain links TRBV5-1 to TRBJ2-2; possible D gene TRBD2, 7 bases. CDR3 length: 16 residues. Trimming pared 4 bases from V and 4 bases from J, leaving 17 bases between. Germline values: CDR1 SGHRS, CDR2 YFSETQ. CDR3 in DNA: TGCGCCAGCAGCCCACCCCTGGCGGGGGCCACCGGGGAGCTGTTTTTT. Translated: CASSPPLAGATGELFF. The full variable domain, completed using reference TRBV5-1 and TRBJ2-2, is KAGVTQTPRYLIKTRGQQVTLSCSPISGHRSVSWYQQTPGQGLQFLFEYFSETQRNKGNFPGRFSGRQFSNSRSEMNVSTLELGDSALYLCASSPPLAGATGELFFGEGSRLTVL.

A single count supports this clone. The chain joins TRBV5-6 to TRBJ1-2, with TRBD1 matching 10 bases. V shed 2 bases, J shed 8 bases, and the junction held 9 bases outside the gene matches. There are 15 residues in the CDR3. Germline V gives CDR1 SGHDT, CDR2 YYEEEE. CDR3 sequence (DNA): TGTGCCAGCAGCTTAGATGTGACAGGGGGCGCAGGCTACACCTTC. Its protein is CASSLDVTGGAGYTF.

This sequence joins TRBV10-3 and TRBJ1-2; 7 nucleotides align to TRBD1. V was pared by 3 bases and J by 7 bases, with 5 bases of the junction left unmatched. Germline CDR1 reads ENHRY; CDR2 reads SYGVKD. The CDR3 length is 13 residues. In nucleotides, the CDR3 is TGTGCCATCAGTGAATCCGGGACAGCTGGCTACACCTTC. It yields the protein CAISESGTAGYTF.

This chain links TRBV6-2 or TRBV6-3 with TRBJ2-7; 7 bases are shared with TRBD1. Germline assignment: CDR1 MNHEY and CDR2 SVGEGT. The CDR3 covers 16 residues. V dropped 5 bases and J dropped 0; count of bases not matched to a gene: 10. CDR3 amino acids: CASSPRDSHHSYEQYF. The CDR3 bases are TGTGCCAGCAGTCCCCGGGACAGCCACCACTCCTACGAGCAGTACTTC.

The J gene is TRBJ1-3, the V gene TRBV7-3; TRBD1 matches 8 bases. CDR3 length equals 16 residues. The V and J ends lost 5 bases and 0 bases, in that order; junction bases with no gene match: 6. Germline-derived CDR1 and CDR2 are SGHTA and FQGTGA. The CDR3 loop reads CASSPPGQGSGNTIYF. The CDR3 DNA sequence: TGTGCCAGCAGCCCCCCAGGACAGGGCTCTGGAAACACCATATATTTT.

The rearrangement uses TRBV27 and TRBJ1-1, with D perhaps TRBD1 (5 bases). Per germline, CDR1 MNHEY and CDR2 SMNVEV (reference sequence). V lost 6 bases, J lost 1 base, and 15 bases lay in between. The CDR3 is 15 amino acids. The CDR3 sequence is CASSWQGISNTEAFF. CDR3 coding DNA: TGTGCCAGCAGCTGGCAGGGAATATCGAACACTGAAGCTTTCTTT.

The CDR3 spells CASTKMGQGGEQYF. CDR3 DNA sequence: TGCGCCAGCACGAAGATGGGACAGGGGGGCGAGCAGTACTTC. V usage is TRBV4-1 and J usage is TRBJ2-7, with 11 bases matching TRBD1. The V gene's germline CDR1 is MGHRA and CDR2 YSYEKL. The CDR3 covers 14 residues. After removal of 7 bases from V and 6 bases from J, the junction contained 8 bases not matched to a gene.

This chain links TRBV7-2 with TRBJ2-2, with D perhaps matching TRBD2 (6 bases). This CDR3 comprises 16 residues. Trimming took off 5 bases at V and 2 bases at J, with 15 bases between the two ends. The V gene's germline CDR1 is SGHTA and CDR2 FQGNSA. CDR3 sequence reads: CASSVPGLLNTGELFF. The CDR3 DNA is TGTGCCAGCAGCGTACCGGGACTGCTTAACACCGGGGAGCTGTTTTTT.

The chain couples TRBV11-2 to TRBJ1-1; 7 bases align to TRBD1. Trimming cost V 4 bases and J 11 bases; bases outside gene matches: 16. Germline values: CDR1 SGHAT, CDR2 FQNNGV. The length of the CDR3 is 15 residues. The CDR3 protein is CASSSRQGGLGLAFF. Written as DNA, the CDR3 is TGTGCCAGCAGCTCCAGACAGGGAGGATTAGGATTGGCTTTCTTT.

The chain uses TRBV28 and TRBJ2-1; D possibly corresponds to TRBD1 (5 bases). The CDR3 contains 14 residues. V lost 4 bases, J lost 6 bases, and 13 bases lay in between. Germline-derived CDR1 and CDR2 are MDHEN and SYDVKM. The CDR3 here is CASSWARQSNEQFF. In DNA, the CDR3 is TGTGCCAGCAGTTGGGCCCGACAGAGCAATGAGCAGTTCTTC.

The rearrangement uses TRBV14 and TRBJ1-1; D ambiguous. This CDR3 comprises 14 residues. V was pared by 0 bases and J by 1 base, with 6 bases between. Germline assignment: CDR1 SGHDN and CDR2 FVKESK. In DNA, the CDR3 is TGTGCCAGCAGCCAAGAGACAAAGAACACTGAAGCTTTCTTT. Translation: CASSQETKNTEAFF.